This T cell receptor beta chain originates from a study of Ad26.COV2.S vaccination and SARS-CoV-2 variants (dated by TCRdb to 2020 to 2023). Broadly, across the study: Vaccine-arm donors came from COV1001, a multicentre, randomized, double-blind, placebo-controlled phase I-IIa trial of Ad26.COV2.S in healthy adults. Ad26.COV2.S was administered intramuscularly at a dose of 5x10^10 or 1x10^11 viral particles, either as one shot or as two shots given 56 days apart. Trial participants were randomized into five groups of five: low-dose or high-dose Ad26.COV2.S given once or twice, or placebo on both occasions. A total of approximately 32 samples were included in the TCR-sequenced set, comprising roughly 19 Ad26.COV2.S vaccine recipients, 5 placebo recipients and 8 SARS-CoV-2 convalescent individuals. Investigators did not know the trial group allocation while performing experiments and assessing outcomes. Sequencing of the TCRbeta repertoire served to evaluate the specificity and breadth of SARS-CoV-2-reactive T cell receptors following Ad26.COV2.S vaccination.

Per the publication, the treatment or condition label means: around 19 received Ad26.COV2.S at low or high dose, single or two shots; 5 received placebo; per-sample allocation not given. Repertoires of vaccine and placebo recipients were sequenced from samples taken on day 63 after the first injection. Cohort 1b enrolled 25 adults aged 18-55 years at a single site in Boston, USA, between 29 July and 7 August 2020. Ad26.COV2.S was a replication-incompetent adenovirus type 26 vector expressing a prefusion-stabilized SARS-CoV-2 spike protein from the original Wuhan strain. The paper's findings and limits, for the study overall: The authors noted that total T cell responses may have been underestimated by the TCR breadth and depth analyses. Vaccine and placebo recipients had similar non-spike TCR breadth, a finding consistent with the vaccine containing only spike. The study lacked the statistical power to compare responses across vaccine doses or regimens. Substantial breadth of spike-specific CD8+ and CD4+ T cell responses was reported after vaccination. Compared with placebo recipients, Ad26.COV2.S recipients showed higher spike-specific TCR breadth (P = 0.0014).

The immunoSEQ Assay was used to sequence TCRbeta CDR3 regions. After extraction, genomic DNA underwent amplification by bias-controlled multiplex PCR, followed by high-throughput sequencing. The paper's processing steps were these. To quantify the absolute abundance of every unique TCRbeta CDR3 region, sequences were collapsed and filtered. T cell fraction was estimated by normalization of TCRbeta template counts to usable DNA, with usable DNA being measured through amplification of reference genes present in all nucleated cells. Repertoire TCRs were annotated as SARS-CoV-2-specific when V gene, CDR3 amino acid sequence and J gene were exactly matched to a known reactive TCR set. The reference SARS-CoV-2 TCR set was derived from MIRA and filtered for enrichment in COVID-19-positive ImmuneCODE repertoires, a step that removed public or cross-reactive TCRs. Using the MIRA antigens, annotated TCRs were further analysed by specific ORF or by position within an ORF. Breadth was defined as the number of annotated unique rearrangements divided by the total number of unique productive rearrangements, and depth was defined as the summed frequency of the annotated unique rearrangements. Two-sided Wilcoxon rank-sum tests were used to compare TCR breadth between groups. The immuneACCESS repertoire file appears here via TCRdb, limited to in-frame rearrangements. These files lack a portion of the clones; in checked studies, under half of the deficit traces to unresolved V genes, and the cause of the others is not known. V, J and clone size were drawn from that table, and D and trimming were deduced from the DNA. The sample contains 380,000 or so clones, 83% of them found a single time. About 7.4% of the sample rests with the top ten.

Concerning this clone: The antigen this receptor binds is unknown. Base qualities were left out, and no much larger clone turns up one base away.

The TCR originated in a person between 18 and 60 years old who received the Ad26.COV2.S COVID-19 vaccine or a placebo. Specimen: peripheral blood, collected in a trial of Ad26.COV2.S vaccine versus placebo.

The DNA is as follows: TGTGCCAGCAGCCCAGAGGGACTCCACAAATACGAGCAGTACTTC. It translates as CASSPEGLHKYEQYF. The rearranged chain carries TRBV14 and TRBJ2-7; TRBD2 might be the D gene, on 6 matching bases. CDR1 and CDR2, looked up from the germline V gene, are SGHDN and FVKESK. The junction shows trimming of 4 bases on V and 4 bases on J, plus 17 bases between the germline ends. Inclusive of the bounding cysteine and phenylalanine, the CDR3 is 15 residues long. Only CDR3 DNA is held: 45 bases, read in frame from base 1.